The TCR beta chain under discussion was sequenced for a study of blood T cell repertoires in COVID-19. Overall study context: Acute and convalescent COVID-19 specimens originated in the United States, Italy and Spain. PBMCs, B-cell-depleted T cells, or T cells provided the cDNA or gDNA that made up the material.

The J segment lost 6 bases and the V segment lost 10 bases, leaving 11 bases of the junction unmatched. The germline gives CDR1 MDHEN, CDR2 SYDVKM. This CDR3 spans 14 amino acids. As handled by the study authors: Reference gene primer amplification gave nucleated cell count estimates. The table came from immunoSEQ multiplex PCR; TCRdb's copy has only in-frame clones and leaves some out. V and J calls and clone size are copied from that table; D and trimming were computed from the DNA. The sample shows about 110,000 clones, 71% of them seen only once. This sequence was found in a woman between 40 and 50 years old with acute or convalescent COVID-19. The chain joins TRBV28 to TRBJ2-2; TRBD2 aligns across 7 bases. The sequenced material came from peripheral blood. The CDR3 nucleotides read TGTGCCACCAAGGGCGGACTAGACTCCGGGGAGCTGTTTTTT. Translated, it gives CATKGGLDSGELFF. Together with reference TRBV28 and TRBJ2-2, the CDR3 gives the full variable domain: DVKVTQSSRYLVKRTGEKVFLECVQDMDHENMFWYRQDPGLGLRLIYFSYDVKMKEKGDIPEGYSVSREKKERFSLILESASTNQTSMYLCATKGGLDSGELFFGEGSRLTVL.